This T cell receptor beta chain was retrieved from a study of cytotoxic CD8 clonotypes in ibrutinib-treated CLL. At the level of the study: The study included around twelve relapsed/refractory and roughly 16 treatment-naive patients; under 18 had IGHV unmutated disease. Mean values per sample were around 270,000 productive templates and roughly 90,000 productive rearrangements.

Depths of 1 in 200,000 to 1 in 1 million T cells were the sequencing target. Clones were read by immunoSEQ multiplex PCR, and TCRdb kept only the in-frame ones, dropping some. The sample comprises more than 200,000 clones, 70% of which are singletons, and 15% to 19% rests with the top ten. Germline V gene sequence: CDR1 KGHSH, CDR2 LQKENI. V was shortened by 2 bases and J by 4 bases, with 8 bases between the two germline ends. The CDR3 covers 13 residues. This clone was counted a few times. What it recognizes is unknown. Broader study findings: Increased clonality at ibrutinib response gave way to a return toward baseline at progression.

The rearrangement links TRBV18 to TRBJ1-1; D is ambiguous. The clonotype originates from a human donor with chronic lymphocytic leukemia. Sequenced here: PBMCs, sampled after 24 months of ibrutinib treatment. CDR3 protein: CASSPSGLTEAFF. The CDR3 DNA follows: TGTGCCAGCTCACCATCGGGTCTCACTGAAGCTTTCTTT. Supplemented by reference TRBV18 and TRBJ1-1, the full variable domain reads NAGVMQNPRHLVRRRGQEARLRCSPMKGHSHVYWYRQLPEEGLKFMVYLQKENIIDESGMPKERFSAEFPKEGPSILRIQQVVRGDSAAYFCASSPSGLTEAFFGQGTRLTVV.